These 25 T cell receptor beta chains were sequenced from one sample in a study of blood T cell repertoires in COVID-19. TCRdb keeps only in-frame clones here, not all; method: immunoSEQ multiplex PCR. The sample records some 57,000 clones, around nine tenths being singletons. Source material: peripheral blood. The receptors come from a human donor in a cohort sampled during active COVID-19.

The rearrangement uses TRBV19 and TRBJ1-6; 9 bases align to TRBD1. CDR1 is LNHDA, CDR2 SQIVND, per germline (reference sequence). This CDR3 spans 15 amino acids. J lost 7 bases, V lost 2 bases, and 3 bases had no gene match. The CDR3 sequence is CASSIRTGDNSPLHF. The CDR3 DNA reads as TGTGCCAGTAGTATAAGGACAGGGGACAATTCACCCCTCCACTTT.

The CDR3 loop is CASSARETQYF. CDR3 DNA: TGTGCCAGCAGCGCCCGGGAGACCCAGTACTTC. The rearrangement joins TRBV28 to TRBJ2-5; D not resolved. From germline, CDR1 is MDHEN and CDR2 SYDVKM. CDR3 length: 11 residues. The V and J ends lost 6 bases and 5 bases respectively, with 7 bases between them.

In this sample, this clone turned up once. This rearrangement joins TRBV10-3 to TRBJ1-1; the D is unclear. The CDR3 is 12 residues long. V was clipped by 6 bases and J by 6 bases, with 11 bases between them. Germline CDR1 ENHRY, CDR2 SYGVKD. The DNA of the CDR3 is TGTGCCATCAGCTCGTCGGGGTCTGAAGCTTTCTTT. This translates into CAISSSGSEAFF.

V gene TRBV7-2 combines with J gene TRBJ1-5, with 8 bases aligning to TRBD1. Trimming at V came to 1 base and at J to 3 bases, leaving 5 bases not matched to a gene. Per the germline V gene, CDR1 is SGHTA and CDR2 is FQGNSA. The CDR3 covers 16 residues. CDR3 DNA: TGTGCCAGCAGCTTAGAAACAGGGGGGTTCAATCAGCCCCAGCATTTT. This sequence encodes CASSLETGGFNQPQHF.

Only a few counts were recorded for this clone. The V and J genes are TRBV24-1 and TRBJ1-2, with 8 nucleotides matching TRBD1. The CDR3 spans 14 residues. Germline V gives CDR1 KGHDR, CDR2 SFDVKD. The trim removed 3 bases at V and 7 bases at J, leaving 6 bases unmatched. CDR3 amino acids: CATSDRTGWFGYTF. CDR3 in DNA: TGTGCCACCAGTGATCGGACAGGGTGGTTTGGCTACACCTTC.

The chain is built from TRBV7-8 and TRBJ2-7; possible D gene TRBD2, 7 bases. Per germline, CDR1 SGHVS and CDR2 FQNEAQ. V was trimmed by 6 bases and J by 5 bases, leaving 14 bases between them. The CDR3 extends over 13 amino acids. The chain's CDR3 is CASSAMGGHEQYF. The CDR3 coding sequence is TGTGCCAGCAGTGCCATGGGGGGGCACGAGCAGTACTTC.

The chain uses TRBV18 and TRBJ2-5; 9 nucleotides align to TRBD2. The germline gives CDR1 KGHSH, CDR2 LQKENI. With 1 base clipped from V and 3 bases from J, the junction kept 3 bases outside the gene matches. The CDR3 sequence is 15 residues long. The CDR3 bases are TGTGCCAGCTCACCACGCCAGCGGGGGGAAGAGACCCAGTACTTC. Translated: CASSPRQRGEETQYF.

The V gene is TRBV7-8, the J gene TRBJ1-1; 7 bases match TRBD1. CDR1 SGHVS and CDR2 FQNEAQ come from the germline V gene. The CDR3 runs 14 residues. The V gene end was trimmed by 2 bases and the J gene end by 1 base; junction bases not matched to a gene: 1. In nucleotides, the CDR3 is TGTGCCAGCAGCTTATGGACAGGGAACACTGAAGCTTTCTTT. It is translated as CASSLWTGNTEAFF.

This chain joins TRBV15 and TRBJ2-5; possible D gene TRBD1, 5 bases. The CDR3 contains 12 residues. V was trimmed by 9 bases and J by 0 bases, leaving 8 bases between them. Germline V lookup: CDR1 LNHNV, CDR2 YYDKDF (reference sequence). This CDR3 is CATGAYQETQYF. The CDR3 DNA reads as TGTGCCACTGGGGCCTACCAAGAGACCCAGTACTTC.

The CDR3: CASSLGEGLYQPQHF. The CDR3 DNA reads TGTGCCAGCAGCTTGGGGGAGGGACTGTATCAGCCCCAGCATTTT. The chain has TRBV5-5 and TRBJ1-5, with TRBD1 as a possible D gene (5 bases). The CDR3 sequence is 15 residues long. With 0 bases removed from V and 5 bases from J, the gap between germline ends came to 12 bases. Germline CDR1 SGHKS, CDR2 YYEKEE (reference sequence).

This clone was seen only once. This sequence joins TRBV6-5 and TRBJ1-4; D is unresolved. V was clipped by 5 bases and J by 7 bases, with 14 bases between them. Germline values: CDR1 MNHEY, CDR2 SVGAGI. The CDR3 is 14 residues long. This chain's CDR3 is CASSLSRVGEKLFF. The DNA of the CDR3 is TGTGCCAGCAGTCTTAGCCGGGTGGGTGAAAAACTGTTTTTT.

In its sample, this clone was seen once. The chain links TRBV7-8 to TRBJ1-1, with D perhaps TRBD1 (5 bases). Trimming took 4 bases from V and 6 from J, leaving 24 bases between them. The germline CDR1 and CDR2 sequences are SGHVS and FQNEAQ. There are 17 residues in the CDR3. The CDR3 protein is CASSSGRGEGREAEAFF. The CDR3 DNA is TGTGCCAGCAGCTCCGGCCGAGGGGAGGGGAGGGAGGCTGAAGCTTTCTTT.

This rearrangement joins TRBV4-1 to TRBJ1-2; 9 nucleotides match TRBD1. After removal of 2 bases from V and 3 bases from J, the junction contained 4 bases not matched to a gene. The CDR3 spans 15 residues. Germline CDR1 MGHRA, CDR2 YSYEKL. CDR3 residues: CASSQRTGVDYGYTF. CDR3 DNA sequence: TGCGCCAGCAGCCAACGGACAGGGGTGGACTATGGCTACACCTTC.

This chain connects TRBV7-8 to TRBJ2-3, with D maybe TRBD2 (5 bases). This CDR3 is built from 15 residues. Germline V lookup: CDR1 SGHVS, CDR2 FQNEAQ. Trimming took off 5 bases at V and 6 bases at J, with 18 bases between the two ends. The CDR3 nucleotides are TGTGCCAGCAGCCTAAGAGGGTCCGGGTCCGATACGCAGTATTTT. Its translation is CASSLRGSGSDTQYF.

A single count supports this clone. The J gene is TRBJ2-2, the V gene TRBV5-1; D is unresolved. This CDR3 contains 13 residues. Trimming took off 3 bases at V and 6 bases at J, with 9 bases between the two ends. Germline CDR1 SGHRS, CDR2 YFSETQ. CDR3 region: CASSSIVSGELFF. The CDR3 DNA sequence: TGCGCCAGCAGCTCTATTGTGTCCGGGGAGCTGTTTTTT. The full variable domain, completed using reference TRBV5-1 and TRBJ2-2, is KAGVTQTPRYLIKTRGQQVTLSCSPISGHRSVSWYQQTPGQGLQFLFEYFSETQRNKGNFPGRFSGRQFSNSRSEMNVSTLELGDSALYLCASSSIVSGELFFGEGSRLTVL.

This chain links TRBV20-1 with TRBJ1-3, with D unclear. Looked up from germline, CDR1 is DFQATT and CDR2 is SNEGSKA (reference sequence). This CDR3 has 11 amino acids. V gave up 6 bases and J gave up 3 bases, with 6 bases separating them. CDR3 bases: TGCAGTGCAACGGGTGGAAACACCATATATTTT. Protein: CSATGGNTIYF.

This clone was counted a single time. Mismatch with germline at one junction end may stem from a read error. The chain recombines TRBV6-5 with TRBJ2-7, with a tentative D call TRBD1 (6 bases). The CDR3 runs to 14 residues. CDR1 and CDR2 from the germline V gene are MNHEY and SVGAGI. CDR3 sequence reads: CASSYSGGRNEQHF. Here the CDR3 DNA reads TGTGCCAGCAGTTACTCAGGGGGTAGGAACGAGCAGCACTTC.

The chain combines TRBV12-3 or TRBV12-4 with TRBJ2-7, with a weak D call TRBD1 (6 bases). V was shortened by 2 bases and J by 6 bases, with 8 bases between the two germline ends. CDR3 length: 12 amino acids. The CDR3 spells CASSLIQGEQYF. Written as DNA, the CDR3 is TGTGCCAGCAGTTTAATACAGGGCGAGCAGTACTTC.

The rearrangement uses TRBV3-1 (or the pseudogene TRBV3-2) and TRBJ2-3, with TRBD2 matching over 10 bases. Germline V gives CDR1 LGHDT, CDR2 YNNKEL (reference sequence). This CDR3 is 15 amino acids long. With 9 bases clipped from V and 2 bases from J, the junction kept 8 bases outside the gene matches. CDR3 bases: TGTGCCAGTCCCTGCGGACTAGCGGACACAGATACGCAGTATTTT. Translated: CASPCGLADTDTQYF.

The gene calls are TRBV15 and TRBJ2-1; 7 bases align to TRBD2. Trimming removed 4 bases from V and 8 bases from J; junction bases left unmatched: 14. Germline V gene lookup returns CDR1 LNHNV and CDR2 YYDKDF (reference sequence). There are 16 residues in the CDR3. The CDR3 loop reads CATSILTRVGGDEQFF. The CDR3 DNA reads TGTGCCACCAGCATCCTCACCCGGGTTGGGGGGGATGAGCAGTTCTTC.

The chain joins TRBV12-3 or TRBV12-4 to TRBJ2-7, with 7 bases identical to TRBD2. The V segment lost 7 bases and the J segment 4 bases; nucleotides outside the gene matches: 7. This CDR3 has 13 amino acids. The CDR3 loop reads CASTGGGTYEQYF. CDR3 nucleotides: TGTGCCAGCACGGGCGGGGGTACATACGAGCAGTACTTC.

The J gene is TRBJ1-2, the V gene TRBV24-1; the D is unclear. Germline-derived CDR1 and CDR2 are KGHDR and SFDVKD. The CDR3 spans 14 residues. Trimming stripped 4 bases from V and 3 bases from J, with 11 bases between. Here the CDR3 DNA reads TGTGCCACCAGTGACGTGGCCCTTGACTATGGCTACACCTTC. Amino acids: CATSDVALDYGYTF.

As DNA, the CDR3 is TGTGCCAGCAGCCAAAGGGAGGGGACCTCCTCTGGGGCCAACGTCCTGACTTTC. It is translated as CASSQREGTSSGANVLTF. The chain recombines TRBV7-9 with TRBJ2-6; TRBD2 aligns across 7 bases. Trimming at V came to 5 bases and at J to 0 bases, leaving 10 bases not matched to a gene. The germline V gene has CDR1 SEHNR and CDR2 FQNEAQ (reference sequence). The CDR3 has 18 amino acids.

The CDR3 DNA sequence: TGTGCCAGCAGCGTAGACCCTAGCGACATTTCCTACAATGAGCAGTTCTTC. Protein sequence: CASSVDPSDISYNEQFF. The chain is built from TRBV9 and TRBJ2-1; possible D gene TRBD2, 6 bases. CDR1 is SGDLS, CDR2 YYNGEE, per germline. The CDR3 is 17 residues long. V was cut by 0 bases and J by 1 base, with 14 bases left in between. Using reference TRBV9 and TRBJ2-1 for the parts outside the CDR3, the full variable domain is DSGVTQTPKHLITATGQRVTLRCSPRSGDLSVYWYQQSLDQGLQFLIQYYNGEERAKGNILERFSAQQFPDLHSELNLSSLELGDSALYFCASSVDPSDISYNEQFFGPGTRLTVL.

The rearrangement joins TRBV28 to TRBJ1-2; D is ambiguous. The length of the CDR3 is 14 residues. Germline assignment: CDR1 MDHEN and CDR2 SYDVKM. With 4 bases removed from V and 4 bases from J, the gap between germline ends came to 13 bases. CDR3 coding DNA: TGTGCCAGCAGTTACACGGGTCGAATCTATGGCTACACCTTC. Protein: CASSYTGRIYGYTF.